The 26 T cell receptor beta chains in this list originate from one sample, sequenced in a study of T cells in Graves' hyperthyroidism and ophthalmopathy. TCR beta CDR3 regions were amplified from RNA. The HTBI primer set served for first-round RT-PCR of the TCR CDR3. TCRdb passed the multiplex PCR reads through MiXCR, listing each CDR3 protein once. The repertoire has approximately 250,000 distinct CDR3 sequences, approximately 25% of them found once; the top ten carry about a third. Source material: blood. The origin of the receptors is a woman aged 40 to 49 with Graves' ophthalmopathy.

This chain uses TRBV18 with TRBJ2-5, with D unresolved. The CDR3 is 14 amino acids. With 0 bases removed from V and 5 bases from J, the gap between germline ends came to 10 bases. The germline CDR1 and CDR2 sequences are KGHSH and LQKENI. The chain's CDR3 is CASSPPTSKETQYF. CDR3 DNA sequence: TGTGCCAGCTCACCACCGACGAGCAAGGAGACCCAGTACTTC.

The sample holds many counts of this clonotype. The chain's CDR3 is CASHTGADLSNQPQHF. The CDR3 DNA reads TGTGCCAGCCACACAGGGGCGGATCTTAGCAATCAGCCCCAGCATTTT. V is TRBV19 and J is TRBJ1-5, with 7 nucleotides matching TRBD1. J gave up 0 bases and V 9 bases, and 11 bases lay outside the gene matches. Germline V gene lookup returns CDR1 LNHDA and CDR2 SQIVND (reference sequence). The CDR3 consists of 16 residues.

In its sample, this clonotype was seen many times. The chain is built from TRBV28 and TRBJ2-2, with D perhaps TRBD1 (5 bases). Looked up from germline, CDR1 is MDHEN and CDR2 is SYDVKM. Trimming removed 2 bases at V and 6 bases at J, with 10 bases between. CDR3 length equals 14 residues. CDR3 sequence (DNA): TGTGCCAGCAGTTTACCCACAGGAGCCGGGGAGCTGTTTTTT. This encodes CASSLPTGAGELFF.

This clonotype was observed many times. The rearrangement links TRBV20-1 to TRBJ2-7; D is perhaps TRBD1 or TRBD2 (5 bases each). This CDR3 comprises 17 residues. The germline V gene has CDR1 DFQATT and CDR2 SNEGSKA (reference sequence). V was pared by 0 bases and J by 2 bases, with 20 bases between. This CDR3 is CSARDPRDLHGPYEQYF. As DNA, the CDR3 is TGCAGTGCTAGAGACCCCCGGGACCTCCACGGGCCCTACGAGCAGTACTTC.

The chain links TRBV11-2 to TRBJ2-5; 8 bases align to TRBD2. V lost 6 bases to trimming and J lost 5 bases; unmatched junction nucleotides: 11. Germline V gene sequence: CDR1 SGHAT, CDR2 FQNNGV. The CDR3 length is 15 residues. The CDR3 loop reads CASSQLVAGQETQYF. In nucleotides, the CDR3 is TGTGCCAGCAGTCAACTTGTAGCGGGGCAGGAGACCCAGTACTTC.

This clonotype was found many times. The CDR3 DNA sequence: TGTGCCATCTCGGGACTAGTGGGGGAGACCCAGTACTTC. Amino acid sequence: CAISGLVGETQYF. V is TRBV10-3 and J is TRBJ2-5, with 8 bases aligning to TRBD2. Trimming removed 8 bases from V and 5 bases from J; junction bases left unmatched: 7. The germline CDR1 and CDR2 sequences are ENHRY and SYGVKD. CDR3 length: 13 residues.

This clonotype has at least ten counts. The chain recombines TRBV6-5 with TRBJ1-2; 8 bases are shared with TRBD1. Trimming at V came to 5 bases and at J to 4 bases, leaving 12 bases not matched to a gene. CDR1 and CDR2 from the germline V gene are MNHEY and SVGAGI. The CDR3 is 16 amino acids. The CDR3 spells CASSPSWDRNFYGYTF. CDR3 sequence (DNA): TGTGCCAGCAGTCCCTCCTGGGACAGGAACTTCTATGGCTACACCTTC.

This clonotype was seen a few times. J is TRBJ1-2 and V is TRBV18; a possible D gene is TRBD1 (5 bases). CDR1 and CDR2 (germline): KGHSH, LQKENI. The V and J ends lost 3 bases and 4 bases respectively, with 9 bases between them. The CDR3 covers 13 residues. The CDR3 bases are TGTGCCAGCTCACCGACAGAACTCTATGGCTACACCTTC. It specifies CASSPTELYGYTF.

This clonotype was counted at least ten times. This chain links TRBV7-2 with TRBJ2-7; 10 nucleotides agree with TRBD1. Losses at the gene ends were 4 bases for V and 6 bases for J; bases not matched to a gene: 12. This CDR3 spans 16 amino acids. CDR1 SGHTA and CDR2 FQGNSA come from the germline V gene. This CDR3 is CASSWAGTGASGEQYF. CDR3 coding DNA: TGTGCCAGCAGCTGGGCCGGGACAGGGGCTTCTGGCGAGCAGTACTTC.

This clonotype was detected many times. DNA for the CDR3: TGTGCCAGCAGCTTAGAACGACAGGGCTACGAGCAGTACTTC. Its translation: CASSLERQGYEQYF. The chain is built from TRBV7-2 and TRBJ2-7; 7 positions agree with TRBD1. Per germline, CDR1 SGHTA and CDR2 FQGNSA. With 1 base clipped from V and 3 bases from J, the junction kept 3 bases outside the gene matches. The CDR3 totals 14 residues.

This clonotype was detected ten times or more. The rearrangement uses TRBV20-1 and TRBJ2-7; maybe TRBD2 (6 bases). The CDR3 has 13 amino acids. Germline CDR1 and CDR2: DFQATT and SNEGSKA (reference sequence). Trimming took 5 bases from V and 4 from J, leaving 15 bases between them. The CDR3, as DNA: TGCAGTGCTGCACGCAGGGAGGAGTACGAGCAGTACTTC. Translation: CSAARREEYEQYF.

This clonotype was detected many times. CDR3 amino acids: CASRPGTGGYEQYF. The CDR3 DNA reads as TGCGCCAGCAGACCCGGGACAGGGGGCTACGAGCAGTACTTC. The chain joins TRBV5-1 to TRBJ2-7; 11 nucleotides match TRBD1. The CDR3 covers 14 residues. Germline-derived CDR1 and CDR2 are SGHRS and YFSETQ. The J segment lost 3 bases and the V segment lost 5 bases, leaving 4 bases of the junction unmatched.

This clonotype has a count of ten or more. The chain is built from TRBV28 and TRBJ1-1, with D possibly being TRBD1 (5 bases). This CDR3 has 15 amino acids. V lost 5 bases to trimming and J lost 1 base, with 14 bases between them. Germline V gene lookup returns CDR1 MDHEN and CDR2 SYDVKM. CDR3 in DNA: TGTGCCAGCAGTCCATGGGACCTTGGGAACACTGAAGCTTTCTTT. Translated: CASSPWDLGNTEAFF.

This clonotype was detected ten times or more. The CDR3 DNA reads TGTGCCAGCAGTTTCGTGTCTAGCGGGGGCGGCGCCAACGTCCTGACTTTC. As protein: CASSFVSSGGGANVLTF. This rearrangement joins TRBV28 to TRBJ2-6; 10 bases agree with TRBD2. CDR1 is MDHEN, CDR2 SYDVKM, per germline. After removal of 3 bases from V and 7 bases from J, the junction contained 9 bases not matched to a gene. This CDR3 spans 17 amino acids.

A single count supports this clonotype. The chain is built from TRBV20-1 and TRBJ2-5; 9 bases are shared with TRBD2. CDR3 length: 16 residues. J lost 4 bases, V lost 3 bases, and 12 bases had no gene match. Germline CDR1 DFQATT, CDR2 SNEGSKA (reference sequence). The CDR3 loop is CSASRLAGMAGETQYF. The CDR3 DNA follows: TGCAGTGCTAGTAGGCTAGCGGGAATGGCGGGAGAGACCCAGTACTTC.

A note on this clonotype: At one boundary the junction diverges from the germline segment, which might be a read error. V usage is TRBV5-1 and J usage is TRBJ2-7, with D hard to call. This CDR3 spans 14 amino acids. Germline CDR1 is SGHRS and CDR2 is YFSETQ. CDR3 bases: TGCGGCAGCAGCTTGGAACGAGACTCCTACGAGCAGTACTTC. Translated, it gives CGSSLERDSYEQYF. The whole variable domain, filled in from reference TRBV5-1 and TRBJ2-7, reads KAGVTQTPRYLIKTRGQQVTLSCSPISGHRSVSWYQQTPGQGLQFLFEYFSETQRNKGNFPGRFSGRQFSNSRSEMNVSTLELGDSALYLCGSSLERDSYEQYFGPGTRLTVT.

This clonotype was seen at least ten times. The chain recombines TRBV28 with TRBJ2-7, with 12 positions matching TRBD1. The trim removed 6 bases at V and 2 bases at J, leaving 2 bases unmatched. The CDR3 has 14 amino acids. Germline assignment: CDR1 MDHEN and CDR2 SYDVKM. As DNA, the CDR3 is TGTGCCAGCAGGAGGGACAGGGGGCCCTACGAGCAGTACTTC. This translates into CASRRDRGPYEQYF.

This clonotype was observed at least ten times. The chain has TRBV2 and TRBJ1-5; D call uncertain. This CDR3 has 16 residues. V was clipped by 6 bases and J by 0 bases, with 15 bases between them. Germline V CDR1 and CDR2: SNHLY, FYNNEI. The CDR3 protein is CASRPGQTFSNQPQHF. In nucleotides, the CDR3 is TGTGCCAGCAGGCCGGGCCAAACCTTTAGCAATCAGCCCCAGCATTTT.

This clonotype came up many times. This sequence joins TRBV6-7 and TRBJ1-5, with no clear D. TRBV6-7 is an open reading frame, and its role is uncertain. Trimming removed 2 bases from V and 5 bases from J, with 13 bases in between. This CDR3 has 15 amino acids. This CDR3 is CASSYAEGADQPQHF. In DNA form, the CDR3 reads TGTGCCAGCAGTTACGCTGAAGGAGCCGATCAGCCCCAGCATTTT.

This clonotype has ten or more counts. The chain is built from TRBV12-3 or TRBV12-4 and TRBJ1-1; unclear D gene. The CDR3 length is 13 residues. V lost 6 bases and J lost 4, with 12 bases in between. Here the CDR3 reads CASRPSRSTEAFF. The CDR3 bases are TGTGCCAGCAGGCCCTCCCGGAGCACTGAAGCTTTCTTT.

This chain uses TRBV24-1 with TRBJ1-2, with 7 bases matching TRBD1. V lost 10 bases, J lost 1 base, and 11 bases stayed unmatched. The CDR3 is 15 amino acids. Germline V gene lookup returns CDR1 KGHDR and CDR2 SFDVKD. CDR3 sequence: CATGRQGTLNYGYTF. In DNA, the CDR3 is TGTGCCACGGGGCGACAGGGAACCCTTAACTATGGCTACACCTTC.

This clonotype was seen repeatedly, ten times or more. J is TRBJ1-1 and V is TRBV13; no clear D gene. Deletions cut 4 bases from V and 3 bases from J, with 9 bases between. CDR1 is PRHDT, CDR2 FYEKMQ, per germline (reference sequence). The CDR3 totals 13 residues. The CDR3, as DNA: TGTGCCAGCAGCTCTCAGAGGGACACTGAAGCTTTCTTT. It is translated as CASSSQRDTEAFF.

This clonotype was observed many times. The rearrangement joins TRBV28 to TRBJ2-5; 10 positions match TRBD2. V gave up 5 bases and J gave up 2 bases; unmatched junction bases: 8. The CDR3 loop spans 16 amino acids. Germline lookup yields CDR1 MDHEN and CDR2 SYDVKM. The CDR3 spells CASSISGTSVQETQYF. CDR3 bases: TGTGCCAGCAGTATATCCGGGACTAGCGTTCAAGAGACCCAGTACTTC.

This clonotype was seen many times. The chain combines TRBV28 with TRBJ2-2; 8 bases fit TRBD1. With 10 bases clipped from V and 1 base from J, the junction kept 5 bases outside the gene matches. The germline V gene encodes CDR1 MDHEN and CDR2 SYDVKM. CDR3 length equals 14 residues. The DNA of the CDR3 is TGTGCCACGAATACAGGGGGGAACACCGGGGAGCTGTTTTTT. It specifies CATNTGGNTGELFF. Supplemented by reference TRBV28 and TRBJ2-2, the full variable domain reads DVKVTQSSRYLVKRTGEKVFLECVQDMDHENMFWYRQDPGLGLRLIYFSYDVKMKEKGDIPEGYSVSREKKERFSLILESASTNQTSMYLCATNTGGNTGELFFGEGSRLTVL.

This clonotype was counted ten times or more. The chain couples TRBV5-1 to TRBJ2-7, with a tentative D call TRBD1 (5 bases). The V gene lost 1 base and the J gene lost 3 bases, with 8 bases spanning the gap. Germline V gene lookup returns CDR1 SGHRS and CDR2 YFSETQ. This CDR3 contains 13 residues. The CDR3 DNA follows: TGCGCCAGCAGCTTGTTAGGGGACTACGAGCAGTACTTC. The encoded protein is CASSLLGDYEQYF.

This clonotype has just one count. This chain connects TRBV27 to TRBJ1-1; 10 bases are a match to TRBD1. The CDR3 is 14 residues long. Trimming took 4 bases from V and 6 from J; bases not matched to a gene: 5. From germline, CDR1 is MNHEY and CDR2 SMNVEV (reference sequence). In DNA, the CDR3 is TGTGCCAGCAGTTACCGACAGGGGGCCTCTGAAGCTTTCTTT. This gives the protein CASSYRQGASEAFF.